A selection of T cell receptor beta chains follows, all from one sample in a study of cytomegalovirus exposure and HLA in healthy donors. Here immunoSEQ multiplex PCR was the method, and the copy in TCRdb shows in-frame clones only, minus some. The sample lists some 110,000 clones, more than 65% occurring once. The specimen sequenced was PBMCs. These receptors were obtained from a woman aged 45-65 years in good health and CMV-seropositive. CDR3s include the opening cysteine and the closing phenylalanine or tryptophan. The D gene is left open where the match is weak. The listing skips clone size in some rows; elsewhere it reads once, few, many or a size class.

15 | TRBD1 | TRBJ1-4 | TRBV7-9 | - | TGTGCCAGCAGCCTCCATCGGACAGGAAGTGAGGAACTGTTTTTT | CASSLHRTGSEELFF
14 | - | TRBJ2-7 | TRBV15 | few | TGTGCCACCAGCAGAGGAACAGGGTCCTACGAGCAGTACTTC | CATSRGTGSYEQYF
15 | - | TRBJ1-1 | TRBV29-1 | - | TGCAGCGTTGAAGACAGGGGAGGGTCGAACACTGAAGCTTTCTTT | CSVEDRGGSNTEAFF
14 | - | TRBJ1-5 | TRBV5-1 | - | TGCGCCAGCAGCTTAGACAATAGCAATCAGCCCCAGCATTTT | CASSLDNSNQPQHF
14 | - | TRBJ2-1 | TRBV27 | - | TGTGCCAGCAGTCCAAGGACGGGAGACAATGAGCAGTTCTTC | CASSPRTGDNEQFF
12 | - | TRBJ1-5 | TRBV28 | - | TGTGCCAGCAGTTTCAGGGTCCAGCCCCAGCATTTT | CASSFRVQPQHF
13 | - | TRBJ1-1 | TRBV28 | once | TGTGCCAGCAGGGGGGGGTTTGGTACTGAAGCTTTCTTT | CASRGGFGTEAFF
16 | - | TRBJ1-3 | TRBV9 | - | TGTGCCAGCAGCGCCTCGGACTCTCGCTCTGGAAACACCATATATTTT | CASSASDSRSGNTIYF
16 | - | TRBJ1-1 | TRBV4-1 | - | TGCGCCAGCAGCCAAGATGCTGACAGTTTGAACACTGAAGCTTTCTTT | CASSQDADSLNTEAFF
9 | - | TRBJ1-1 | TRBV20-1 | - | TGCAGTGCCCCGGGGGGTCCAATCTTT | CSAPGGPIF
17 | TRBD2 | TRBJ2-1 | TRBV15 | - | TGTGCCACCAGCGAGGGGAAAGTAGCGGGGGGGCCCGATGAGCAGTTCTTC | CATSEGKVAGGPDEQFF
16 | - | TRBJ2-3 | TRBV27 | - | TGTGCCAGCAGTAAAAGGCGGGGGCGCTTCACAGATACGCAGTATTTT | CASSKRRGRFTDTQYF
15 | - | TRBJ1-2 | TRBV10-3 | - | TGTGCCATCAGTGAGGGATCCGGGAACAACTATGGCTACACCTTC | CAISEGSGNNYGYTF
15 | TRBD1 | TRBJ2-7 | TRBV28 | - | TGTGCCAGCAGTTCGACAGGGGGCCTCTCCTACGAGCAGTACTTC | CASSSTGGLSYEQYF
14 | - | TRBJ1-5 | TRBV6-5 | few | TGTGCCAGCAGTACTTGGGGCAGGGATCAGCCCCAGCATTTT | CASSTWGRDQPQHF
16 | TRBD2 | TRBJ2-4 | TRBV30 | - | TGTGCCTGGACCTACAACGCGGGGGGCCGTAGGAACATTCAGTACTTC | CAWTYNAGGRRNIQYF
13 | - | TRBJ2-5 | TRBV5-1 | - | TGCGCCAGCAGCTGGACCCCGGGGGAGACCCAGTACTTC | CASSWTPGETQYF
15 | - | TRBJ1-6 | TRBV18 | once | TGTGCCAGCTCACAGCGGGGTGGCGACTTTTCACCCCTCCACTTT | CASSQRGGDFSPLHF
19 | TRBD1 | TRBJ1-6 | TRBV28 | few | TGTGCCAGCAGTTTATACAGGGGGCTTAGGAGCTCCTATAATTCACCCCTCCACTTT | CASSLYRGLRSSYNSPLHF
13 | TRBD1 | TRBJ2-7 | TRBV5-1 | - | TGCGCCAGCAGCTTGGGGACAGGGCCCGAGCAGTACTTC | CASSLGTGPEQYF
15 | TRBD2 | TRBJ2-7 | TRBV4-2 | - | TGTGCCAGCAGCCGGTCTAGCGGGACCGACTACGAGCAGTACTTC | CASSRSSGTDYEQYF
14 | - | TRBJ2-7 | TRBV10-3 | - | TGTGCCATCAGTGACCTGGGGGCGGCTTACGAGCAGTACTTC | CAISDLGAAYEQYF
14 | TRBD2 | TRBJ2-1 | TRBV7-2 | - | TGTGCCAGCAGCTTAGTCCGGGGGGGCAATGAGCAGTTCTTC | CASSLVRGGNEQFF
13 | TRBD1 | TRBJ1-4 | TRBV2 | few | TGTGCCAGCCGGGACAGGGTTAATGAAAAACTGTTTTTT | CASRDRVNEKLFF
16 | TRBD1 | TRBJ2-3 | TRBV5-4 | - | TGTGCCAGCAGCTTGGGAAACAGGGGGCAGGCAGATACGCAGTATTTT | CASSLGNRGQADTQYF
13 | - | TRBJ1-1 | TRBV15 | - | TGTGCCACTCGAAAATTCGTCGGCACTGAAGCTTTCTTT | CATRKFVGTEAFF
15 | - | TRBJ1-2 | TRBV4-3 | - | TGCGCCAGCAGCCTGGGGAGCAGTTCTAACTATGGCTACACCTTC | CASSLGSSSNYGYTF
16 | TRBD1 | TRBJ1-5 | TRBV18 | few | TGTGCCAGCTCACCACCTCAGGGGGCGCGAAATCAGCCCCAGCATTTT | CASSPPQGARNQPQHF
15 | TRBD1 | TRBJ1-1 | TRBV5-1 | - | TGCGCCAGCAGCTTGACAGGGGGCCGCGACACTGAAGCTTTCTTT | CASSLTGGRDTEAFF
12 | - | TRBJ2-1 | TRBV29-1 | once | TGCAGCGTCAACGCCGGGGGTAGAGAGCAGTTCTTC | CSVNAGGREQFF
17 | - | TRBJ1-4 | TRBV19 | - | TGTGCCAGTAGTATCACTGGTCGGACACGAATTAATGAAAAACTGTTTTTT | CASSITGRTRINEKLFF
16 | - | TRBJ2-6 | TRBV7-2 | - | TGTGCCAGCAGCGCGGAAGGATTAGCTGGGGCCAACGTCCTGACTTTC | CASSAEGLAGANVLTF
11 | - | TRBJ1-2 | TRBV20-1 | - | TGCAGTGCCCAAGTCCCGCAGGGTGACACCTTC | CSAQVPQGDTF
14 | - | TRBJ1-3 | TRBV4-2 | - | TGTGCCAGCAGCCAGCCGGGGGATGGAAACACCATATATTTT | CASSQPGDGNTIYF
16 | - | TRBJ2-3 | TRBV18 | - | TGTGCCAGCTCACCTTGGACAGACCTTAGGGTAGATACGCAGTATTTT | CASSPWTDLRVDTQYF